These T cell receptor beta chains were read from a single sample in a study of cytomegalovirus exposure and HLA in healthy donors. The protocol was immunoSEQ multiplex PCR, while the TCRdb copy is restricted to in-frame clones and leaves out a portion. The table lists some 160,000 clones, 65% to 85% of them singletons. Source material: PBMCs. The origin of the receptors is a man between 60 and 75 years old in good health and CMV-seronegative. The CDR3 runs from the conserved cysteine through the conserved F or W. D genes are given only for firm matches. Some rows mark clone size as missing; the rest say once, few, many or name a class of expanded clone.

D gene: TRBD1; V gene: TRBV28; clone size: -; J gene: TRBJ1-2; CDR3 protein: CASGDSVSYGYTF; CDR3 DNA: TGTGCCAGCGGGGACAGCGTATCCTATGGCTACACCTTC
D gene: -; V gene: TRBV5-5; clone size: -; J gene: TRBJ2-5; CDR3 protein: CASSLGTRREETQYF; CDR3 DNA: TGTGCCAGCAGCCTGGGGACCAGGAGGGAAGAGACCCAGTACTTC
D gene: TRBD2; V gene: TRBV5-1; clone size: -; J gene: TRBJ2-5; CDR3 protein: CASSQSSGAETQYF; CDR3 DNA: TGCGCCAGCAGCCAGAGTAGCGGGGCAGAGACCCAGTACTTC
D gene: -; V gene: TRBV14; clone size: -; J gene: TRBJ2-3; CDR3 protein: CASSPRFSTLGTDTQYF; CDR3 DNA: TGTGCCAGCAGCCCTCGTTTTTCTACCCTCGGCACAGATACGCAGTATTTT
D gene: -; V gene: TRBV5-1; clone size: few; J gene: TRBJ2-5; CDR3 protein: CASRGMEGEETQYF; CDR3 DNA: TGCGCCAGCAGGGGGATGGAGGGAGAGGAGACCCAGTACTTC
D gene: TRBD1; V gene: TRBV6-5; clone size: -; J gene: TRBJ1-1; CDR3 protein: CASSPTGFITFF; CDR3 DNA: TGTGCCAGCAGTCCGACAGGGTTCATAACTTTCTTT
D gene: TRBD1; V gene: TRBV29-1; clone size: -; J gene: TRBJ2-3; CDR3 protein: CSVRTGPDTQYF; CDR3 DNA: TGCAGCGTAAGGACAGGCCCAGATACGCAGTATTTT
D gene: TRBD1; V gene: TRBV27; clone size: -; J gene: TRBJ2-5; CDR3 protein: CASSPGDRGYQETQYF; CDR3 DNA: TGTGCCAGCAGCCCTGGGGACAGGGGGTACCAAGAGACCCAGTACTTC
D gene: TRBD1; V gene: TRBV5-1; clone size: -; J gene: TRBJ2-3; CDR3 protein: CASSPGQHTDTQYF; CDR3 DNA: TGCGCCAGCAGCCCGGGACAGCACACAGATACGCAGTATTTT
D gene: TRBD1; V gene: TRBV4-1; clone size: -; J gene: TRBJ2-7; CDR3 protein: CASSQVPGQGTREQYF; CDR3 DNA: TGCGCCAGCAGCCAGGTCCCGGGACAGGGAACGCGAGAGCAGTACTTC
D gene: TRBD2; V gene: TRBV5-4; clone size: -; J gene: TRBJ2-1; CDR3 protein: CASSSLAGNYNEQFF; CDR3 DNA: TGTGCCAGCAGCTCCCTAGCGGGGAACTACAATGAGCAGTTCTTC
D gene: TRBD1; V gene: TRBV30; clone size: few; J gene: TRBJ2-3; CDR3 protein: CAWSVPRGQADTQYF; CDR3 DNA: TGTGCCTGGAGTGTACCCAGGGGGCAAGCAGATACGCAGTATTTT
D gene: TRBD1; V gene: TRBV4-1; clone size: few; J gene: TRBJ1-1; CDR3 protein: CASSRTSSTGGITEAFF; CDR3 DNA: TGCGCCAGCAGCCGAACCTCGTCGACAGGGGGCATCACTGAAGCTTTCTTT
D gene: TRBD2; V gene: TRBV9; clone size: -; J gene: TRBJ2-2; CDR3 protein: CASSVRLAGGTGELFF; CDR3 DNA: TGTGCCAGCAGCGTTCGACTAGCGGGGGGGACCGGGGAGCTGTTTTTT
D gene: TRBD2; V gene: TRBV5-6; clone size: -; J gene: TRBJ2-7; CDR3 protein: CASSLVRLTSGSSRYEQYF; CDR3 DNA: TGTGCCAGCAGCTTGGTCCGGCTAACTAGCGGGAGTTCCCGCTACGAGCAGTACTTC
D gene: -; V gene: TRBV19; clone size: -; J gene: TRBJ1-2; CDR3 protein: CASTLPNYGYTF; CDR3 DNA: TGTGCCAGTACCCTACCTAACTATGGCTACACCTTC
D gene: TRBD1; V gene: TRBV15; clone size: large; J gene: TRBJ2-5; CDR3 protein: CATSRGQGAAETQYF; CDR3 DNA: TGTGCCACCAGCAGAGGTCAGGGGGCAGCGGAGACCCAGTACTTC
D gene: TRBD2; V gene: TRBV9; clone size: -; J gene: TRBJ2-1; CDR3 protein: CASSGGSLAGGGHEQFF; CDR3 DNA: TGTGCCAGCAGCGGAGGCTCTCTAGCGGGAGGGGGCCATGAGCAGTTCTTC
D gene: -; V gene: TRBV30; clone size: once; J gene: TRBJ1-3; CDR3 protein: CAWTADSTGNTIYF; CDR3 DNA: TGTGCCTGGACCGCCGACAGTACTGGAAACACCATATATTTT
D gene: -; V gene: TRBV7-2; clone size: -; J gene: TRBJ2-7; CDR3 protein: CASSLARHTYEQYF; CDR3 DNA: TGTGCCAGCAGCTTAGCGAGGCATACCTACGAGCAGTACTTC
D gene: -; V gene: TRBV5-1; clone size: -; J gene: TRBJ2-5; CDR3 protein: CASSLAGETQYF; CDR3 DNA: TGCGCCAGCAGCTTGGCGGGAGAGACCCAGTACTTC
D gene: TRBD1; V gene: TRBV7-6; clone size: -; J gene: TRBJ2-3; CDR3 protein: CASSLGQGPDTQYF; CDR3 DNA: TGTGCCAGCAGCCTAGGACAGGGGCCAGATACGCAGTATTTT
D gene: TRBD1; V gene: TRBV5-5; clone size: -; J gene: TRBJ2-7; CDR3 protein: CASTGTGMGVSSYEQYF; CDR3 DNA: TGTGCCAGCACCGGGACAGGGATGGGGGTAAGCTCCTACGAGCAGTACTTC
D gene: -; V gene: TRBV18; clone size: once; J gene: TRBJ1-1; CDR3 protein: CASSPMGASNTEAFF; CDR3 DNA: TGTGCCAGCTCACCAATGGGGGCATCGAACACTGAAGCTTTCTTT
D gene: TRBD1; V gene: TRBV2; clone size: -; J gene: TRBJ1-3; CDR3 protein: CASSEIGDRYSGNTIYF; CDR3 DNA: TGTGCCAGCAGTGAAATTGGGGACAGGTACTCTGGAAACACCATATATTTT
D gene: -; V gene: TRBV6-6; clone size: -; J gene: TRBJ1-5; CDR3 protein: CASRPDGVYNQPQHF; CDR3 DNA: TGTGCCAGCAGACCCGACGGGGTGTACAATCAGCCCCAGCATTTT
D gene: -; V gene: TRBV13; clone size: -; J gene: TRBJ2-2; CDR3 protein: CASSSSAGTNTGELFF; CDR3 DNA: TGTGCCAGCAGCTCCTCTGCGGGGACGAACACCGGGGAGCTGTTTTTT
D gene: -; V gene: TRBV6-5; clone size: -; J gene: TRBJ1-2; CDR3 protein: CASSYSHERDYGYTF; CDR3 DNA: TGTGCCAGCAGTTACTCCCATGAGCGGGACTATGGCTACACCTTC
D gene: TRBD1; V gene: TRBV29-1; clone size: -; J gene: TRBJ2-3; CDR3 protein: CSVEDSTGGQDTQYF; CDR3 DNA: TGCAGCGTTGAGGACTCGACAGGGGGCCAAGATACGCAGTATTTT
D gene: TRBD1; V gene: TRBV5-1; clone size: few; J gene: TRBJ1-2; CDR3 protein: CASSQGVAGQGLGYTF; CDR3 DNA: TGCGCCAGCAGCCAAGGCGTGGCGGGACAGGGGCTTGGCTACACCTTC
D gene: -; V gene: TRBV6-1; clone size: -; J gene: TRBJ2-1; CDR3 protein: CASSEGGNGWEPNNEQFF; CDR3 DNA: TGTGCCAGCAGTGAAGGGGGAAACGGGTGGGAGCCAAACAATGAGCAGTTCTTC
D gene: TRBD2; V gene: TRBV4-2; clone size: -; J gene: TRBJ2-1; CDR3 protein: CASSQVAGDGNNEQFF; CDR3 DNA: TGTGCCAGCAGCCAAGTAGCGGGAGATGGCAACAATGAGCAGTTCTTC
D gene: TRBD1; V gene: TRBV2; clone size: once; J gene: TRBJ1-6; CDR3 protein: CASRDRRSDNSPLHF; CDR3 DNA: TGTGCCAGCAGGGACAGGCGGTCGGATAATTCACCCCTCCACTTT
D gene: TRBD1; V gene: TRBV19; clone size: few; J gene: TRBJ2-2; CDR3 protein: CASSTLTGQGIGELFF; CDR3 DNA: TGTGCCAGTAGTACCCTGACAGGGCAAGGGATCGGGGAGCTGTTTTTT
D gene: TRBD2; V gene: TRBV5-4; clone size: once; J gene: TRBJ2-1; CDR3 protein: CASSLGLAGGMDEQFF; CDR3 DNA: TGTGCCAGCAGCTTGGGGCTAGCGGGGGGCATGGATGAGCAGTTCTTC
D gene: TRBD2; V gene: TRBV10-3; clone size: -; J gene: TRBJ2-1; CDR3 protein: CAISESGGRAYNEQFF; CDR3 DNA: TGTGCCATCAGTGAGTCGGGCGGGAGGGCCTACAATGAGCAGTTCTTC
D gene: TRBD1; V gene: TRBV5-6; clone size: -; J gene: TRBJ2-1; CDR3 protein: CASSSDRGRGVPNEQFF; CDR3 DNA: TGTGCCAGCAGCTCGGACAGGGGGCGGGGGGTCCCCAATGAGCAGTTCTTC
D gene: -; V gene: TRBV7-5; clone size: -; J gene: TRBJ2-6; CDR3 protein: CARSLEQGFPSGANVLTF; CDR3 DNA: TGTGCCAGAAGCTTAGAACAGGGGTTCCCCTCTGGGGCCAACGTCCTGACTTTC
D gene: -; V gene: TRBV5-1; clone size: -; J gene: TRBJ2-1; CDR3 protein: CASSLGGDNEQFF; CDR3 DNA: TGCGCCAGCAGCTTAGGAGGGGACAATGAGCAGTTCTTC
D gene: -; V gene: TRBV6-5; clone size: -; J gene: TRBJ2-3; CDR3 protein: CATQVGAGDTQYF; CDR3 DNA: TGTGCCACCCAGGTGGGGGCCGGAGATACGCAGTATTTT
D gene: -; V gene: TRBV11-3; clone size: -; J gene: TRBJ2-7; CDR3 protein: CASSLGAGADYEQYF; CDR3 DNA: TGTGCCAGCAGCTTAGGGGCAGGGGCGGACTACGAGCAGTACTTC
D gene: TRBD1; V gene: TRBV27; clone size: -; J gene: TRBJ1-1; CDR3 protein: CASSSQGAMNTEAFF; CDR3 DNA: TGTGCCAGCAGTTCCCAGGGGGCAATGAACACTGAAGCTTTCTTT
D gene: TRBD1; V gene: TRBV29-1; clone size: -; J gene: TRBJ2-1; CDR3 protein: CSVGADRGSYNEQFF; CDR3 DNA: TGCAGCGTGGGAGCCGACAGGGGGTCCTACAATGAGCAGTTCTTC